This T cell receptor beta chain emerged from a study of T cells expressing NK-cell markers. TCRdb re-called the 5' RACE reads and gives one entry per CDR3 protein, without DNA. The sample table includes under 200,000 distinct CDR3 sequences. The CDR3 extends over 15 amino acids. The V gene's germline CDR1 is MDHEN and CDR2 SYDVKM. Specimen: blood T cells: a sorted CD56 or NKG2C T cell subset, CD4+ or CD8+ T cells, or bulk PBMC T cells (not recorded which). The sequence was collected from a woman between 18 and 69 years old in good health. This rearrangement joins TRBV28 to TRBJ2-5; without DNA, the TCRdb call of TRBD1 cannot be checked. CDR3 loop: CATQMDGAGWKTQYF. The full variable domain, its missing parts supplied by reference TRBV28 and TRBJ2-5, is DVKVTQSSRYLVKRTGEKVFLECVQDMDHENMFWYRQDPGLGLRLIYFSYDVKMKEKGDIPEGYSVSREKKERFSLILESASTNQTSMYLCATQMDGAGWKTQYFGPGTRLLVL.